The 8 T cell receptor beta chains reported below all come from one sample, sequenced in a study of molecular identifiers for immune sequencing clone quantification. TCRdb re-derived calls from the PCR reads in MiXCR, one entry per CDR3 protein. The data contain about 500,000 distinct CDR3 sequences, 20% to 25% of them singletons. Sequenced input: naive CD8+ T cells from blood, with Jurkat cell RNA spiked in. Subset noted: FACS-sorted CD8+CD4-CCR7+CD45RA+ naive T cells. The origin of the receptors is a human donor in good health. Some libraries in this study had Jurkat cell RNA spiked in.

Comment on this clonotype: The CDR3 does not end in the conserved phenylalanine or tryptophan, so this is likely a read error. The chain joins TRBV12-3 or TRBV12-4 to TRBJ1-5; 7 bases are a match to TRBD1. V shed 6 bases and J 7 bases; nucleotides not matched to a gene: 6. The CDR3 spans 13 residues. As DNA, the CDR3 is TGTGCCAGCAGCATTCGACAGGGCCAGCCCCAGCATTCT. This translates into CASSIRQGQPQHS.

Comments on this clonotype: A much larger clonotype is one base distant, so this may be a read error. The chain joins TRBV6-5 to TRBJ2-1, with 7 bases lining up with TRBD1. V trimming: 5 bases; J trimming: 13 bases; junction bases outside the gene matches: 17. CDR1 MNHEY and CDR2 SVGAGI come from the germline V gene. The length of the CDR3 is 15 residues. CDR3 sequence reads: CASSLNVGGQETQFF. CDR3 in DNA: TGTGCCAGCAGTCTAAATGTAGGGGGCCAAGAGACCCAGTTCTTC.

This clonotype was seen many times. The gene calls are TRBV30 and TRBJ2-3; D gene uncertain. Deletions cut 2 bases from V and 0 bases from J, with 3 bases between. Germline CDR1 GTSNPN, CDR2 SVGIG (reference sequence). The CDR3 is 12 amino acids. CDR3 residues: CAWSPSTDTQYF. CDR3 bases: TGTGCCTGGAGTCCCAGCACAGATACGCAGTATTTT.

This chain connects TRBV6-2 or TRBV6-3 to TRBJ1-4; D is uncertain. V shed 8 bases and J shed 7 bases, with 20 bases lying between them. Germline V CDR1 and CDR2: MNHEY, SVGEGT. CDR3 length equals 15 residues. CDR3 region: CASQTDGSSTEKLFF. CDR3 in DNA: TGTGCCAGCCAAACGGACGGCAGCTCGACTGAAAAACTGTTTTTT.

This clonotype was picked up a small number of times. The rearrangement uses TRBV4-3 and TRBJ2-7; 7 bases are a match to TRBD1. Unmatched junction bases numbered 4, after V lost 0 bases and J lost 2 bases. There are 15 residues in the CDR3. Germline-derived CDR1 and CDR2 are LGHNA and YSLEER. As DNA, the CDR3 is TGCGCCAGCAGCCAAGAAACAGGGGTACCCTACGAGCAGTACTTC. Protein sequence: CASSQETGVPYEQYF.

This clonotype was counted ten times or more. The J gene is TRBJ1-1, the V gene TRBV7-9; D gene uncertain. The CDR3 is 13 residues long. Germline V gives CDR1 SEHNR, CDR2 FQNEAQ (reference sequence). V was trimmed by 5 bases and J by 0 bases, leaving 7 bases between them. In DNA form, the CDR3 reads TGTGCCAGCAGCGATGGAATGAACACTGAAGCTTTCTTT. It codes for CASSDGMNTEAFF.

This clonotype was seen ten or more times. This rearrangement joins TRBV19 to TRBJ1-1; D remains unclear. This CDR3 contains 13 residues. Trimming pared 5 bases from V and 2 bases from J, leaving 9 bases between. The germline V gene encodes CDR1 LNHDA and CDR2 SQIVND (reference sequence). CDR3 in amino acids: CASSLAHNTEAFF. The DNA for the CDR3 is TGTGCCAGTAGTCTGGCCCACAACACTGAAGCTTTCTTT.

Comments on this clonotype: Here the CDR3 omits its conserved ending phenylalanine or tryptophan, so a read error is the likely source. The CDR3 nucleotides read TGTGCCAGCAGTGAAGCCCCCGTTGCGCGTGGTTACGAGCAGTACCTC. Translated, it gives CASSEAPVARGYEQYL. This chain links TRBV6-1 with TRBJ2-7; D is uncertain. With 0 bases removed from V and 4 bases from J, the gap between germline ends came to 16 bases. This CDR3 spans 16 amino acids. CDR1 MNHNS and CDR2 SASEGT come from the germline V gene.